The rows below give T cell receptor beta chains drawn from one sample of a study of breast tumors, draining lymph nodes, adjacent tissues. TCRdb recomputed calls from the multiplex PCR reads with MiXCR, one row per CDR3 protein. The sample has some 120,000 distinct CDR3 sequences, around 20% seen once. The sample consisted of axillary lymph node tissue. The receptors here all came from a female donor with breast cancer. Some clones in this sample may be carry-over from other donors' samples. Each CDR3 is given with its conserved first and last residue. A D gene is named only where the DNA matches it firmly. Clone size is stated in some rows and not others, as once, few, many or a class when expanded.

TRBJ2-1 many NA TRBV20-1 TGCAGTGCTAGAGAGCCTCATACGGGAAATGAGCAGTTCTTC CSAREPHTGNEQFF
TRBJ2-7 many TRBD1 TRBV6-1 TGTGCCAGCGGCCCCGGACAGGGCGTTCACTACGAGCAGTACTTC CASGPGQGVHYEQYF
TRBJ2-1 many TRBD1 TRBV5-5 TGTGCCAGCAGCGGTGGGACAGGGGGCTACAATGAGCAGTTCTTC CASSGGTGGYNEQFF
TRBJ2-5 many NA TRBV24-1 TGTGCCACCAGTGAGAGATCGGGTTACCAAGAGACCCAGTACTTC CATSERSGYQETQYF
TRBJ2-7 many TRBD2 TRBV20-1 TGCAGTGTAACGAGCGGGGCCATCTACGAGCAGTACTTC CSVTSGAIYEQYF
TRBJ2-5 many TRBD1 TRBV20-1 TGCAGTGCTAGGCAGGGGGCGTCGATTATCCAAGAGACCCAGTACTTC CSARQGASIIQETQYF
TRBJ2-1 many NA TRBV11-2 TGTGCCAGCAGTCCTCGGGAGAAGAGCTACAATGAGCAGTTCTTC CASSPREKSYNEQFF
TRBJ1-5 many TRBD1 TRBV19 TGTGCCAGTAGGAACCGGGACAGGGGACAGCCCCAGCATTTT CASRNRDRGQPQHF
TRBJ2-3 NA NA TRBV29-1 TGCAGCGTTGAAGATCTGGGGAGAAGAAGCACAGATACGCAGTATTTT CSVEDLGRRSTDTQYF
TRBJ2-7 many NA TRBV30 TGTGCCTGGAGGGGGGATACAGGGTCCGAGCAGTACTTC CAWRGDTGSEQYF
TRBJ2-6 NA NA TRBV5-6 TGTGCCAGCAGCTTGTATGGCTCTGGGGCCAACGTCCTGACTTTC CASSLYGSGANVLTF
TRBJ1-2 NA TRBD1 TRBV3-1 TGTGCCAGCAGCCAAGCGACAGGGGCCTATGGCTACACCTTC CASSQATGAYGYTF
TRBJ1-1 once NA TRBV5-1 TGCGCCAGCAGCCGGACGGCGAACACTGAAGCTTTCTTT CASSRTANTEAFF
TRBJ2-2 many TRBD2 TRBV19 TGTGCCACCAAAGCTAGCGGGGGGAACACCGGGGAGCTGTTTTTT CATKASGGNTGELFF
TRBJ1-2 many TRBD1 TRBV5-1 TGCGCCAGCAGCTTGATTGGGACAGGGGACTATGGCTACACCTTC CASSLIGTGDYGYTF
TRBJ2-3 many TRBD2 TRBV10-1 TGCGCCAGCTCAGGACTAGCCACAGATACGCAGTATTTT CASSGLATDTQYF
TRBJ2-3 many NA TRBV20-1 TGCAGTGCTAGATGGGGCACAGATACGCAGTATTTT CSARWGTDTQYF
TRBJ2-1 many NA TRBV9 TGTGCCAGCAGCGCCGAAGGGATTGAGCAGTTCTTC CASSAEGIEQFF
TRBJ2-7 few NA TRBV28 TGTGCCAGCAGTCCCCTCGCCGGGACCAATTTCTACGAGCAGTACTTC CASSPLAGTNFYEQYF
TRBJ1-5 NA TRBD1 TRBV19 TGTGCCAGTAGTCACCGGGACAGGGGTACTAGCAATCAGCCCCAGCATTTT CASSHRDRGTSNQPQHF
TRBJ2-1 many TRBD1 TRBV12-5 TGTGCTAGTGGTACCCCGGGACAGCTCAACAATGAGCAGTTCTTC CASGTPGQLNNEQFF
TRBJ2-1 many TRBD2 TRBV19 TGTGCCAGTAGGCTAGCGGGAGTATACAATGAGCAGTTCTTC CASRLAGVYNEQFF
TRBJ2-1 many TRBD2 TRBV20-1 TGCAGTGCTTTCCCCACCGGCGGGAGGATCTACAATGAGCAGTTCTTC CSAFPTGGRIYNEQFF
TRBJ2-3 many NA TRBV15 TGTGCCACCAGGAAACCCGAATTAGAGACGCAGTATTTT CATRKPELETQYF
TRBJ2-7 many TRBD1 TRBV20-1 TGCAGTGCTGGACCCATCGGGACAGGGTGGCTCGAGCAGTACTTC CSAGPIGTGWLEQYF
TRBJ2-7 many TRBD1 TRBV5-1 TGCGCCAGCAGCTTGGACAGGGGGCCCCCCTACGAGCAGTACTTC CASSLDRGPPYEQYF
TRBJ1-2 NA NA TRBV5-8 TGTGCCAGCAGCCAATCCCCCAGGGGCGGCTATGGCTACACCTTC CASSQSPRGGYGYTF
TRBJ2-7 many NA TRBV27 TGTGCCAGCGCCTTCAACCACGAGCAGTACTTC CASAFNHEQYF
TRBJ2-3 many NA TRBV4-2 TGTGCCAGCAGCCAAGATCGGACGGCTAGCACAGATACGCAGTATTTT CASSQDRTASTDTQYF
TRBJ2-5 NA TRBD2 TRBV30 TGTGCCTGGAGCCTACTAGCGGGAGGTGGGGGGACCCAGTACTTC CAWSLLAGGGGTQYF
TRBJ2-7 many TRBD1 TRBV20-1 TGCAGTGCTAGAGGGGACAGGTACTACGAGCAGTACTTC CSARGDRYYEQYF
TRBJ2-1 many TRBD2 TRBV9 TGTGCCAGCAGCGCCAGACTAGCGGAGTACAATGAGCAGTTCTTC CASSARLAEYNEQFF
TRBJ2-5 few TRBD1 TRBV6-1 TGTGCCAGCAGTGAGCCGGGACAGGGGTCAGAGACCCAGTACTTC CASSEPGQGSETQYF
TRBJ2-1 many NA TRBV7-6 TGTGCCAGCAGCTTAGGCGCGTGGGACTCCTACAATGAGCAGTTCTTC CASSLGAWDSYNEQFF
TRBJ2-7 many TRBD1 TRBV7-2 TGTGCCAGCAGCGAAACCGGGACAGGGGGTCTCAAGCAGTACTTC CASSETGTGGLKQYF
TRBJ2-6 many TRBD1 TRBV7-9 TGTGCCAGCAGCATGGGACAGGACATCTCTGGGGCCAACGTCCTGACTTTC CASSMGQDISGANVLTF